This T cell receptor (beta chain) was obtained from a study of naive and memory T cell subsets (dated by TCRdb to about 2017). At the level of the whole study: Sorted naive and memory T cell subsets from peripheral blood were analyzed in the study using a UMI-based, open-source pipeline for TCR alpha and beta sequencing. Complete agreement was observed between the functional CMV T cell responses and the IgG serology results. RNA was DNase-treated and reverse transcribed with TCR constant-region primers, mostly using SuperScript III.

Libraries were prepared through UMI-ligation and nested PCR. The beta constant-region primer consisted of an equimolar mixture of two oligonucleotides that together covered TRBC1 and TRBC2. Four rounds of PCR were used to amplify ligated cDNA, with nested alpha and beta constant-region primers being used together with the SP2 primer. A single-stranded oligonucleotide carrying the SP2 primer and a 12-nucleotide UMI was ligated to the 3' end of the cDNA by T4 RNA ligase 1. The ligation reaction was incubated at 16°C for about 18-25 hours. PCR2 was typically performed as a SYBR Green qPCR and was stopped at a predetermined threshold so that over-amplification was prevented. Apart from the first purification, every purification step used Agencourt AMPure XP magnetic beads. Library quantification was done by Qubit, followed by a TapeStation check on which the main peak was expected at around 650 bp. Pooled libraries were sequenced on an Illumina MiSeq using v2 2x251 paired-end kits, and typically roughly 0.95-2.1 million reads were obtained per sample. Libraries were pooled at about 4 nM per sample, and about 4.5-7% PhiX was added to improve cluster recognition. In the paper's pipeline: FASTQ reads processed by Demultiplexor were assigned V and J genes by Decombinator through tag matching that tolerated a single base-pair mismatch. UMIs were used by Collapsinator to correct both sequencing errors and frequency errors arising from PCR heterogeneity. TCRs were translated and CDR3s were extracted from the conserved cysteine to the FGXG phenylalanine by CDR3Translator, with non-productive sequences being flagged. Gini, Shannon entropy and inverse Simpson indices were calculated on repertoires that had been subsampled to equal numbers of UMI-defined TCRs. Within the linear range, a power law was fitted by maximum likelihood to the distributions of clonotype abundance. When run on a single naive CD8 sample, MIGEC and the pipeline yielded similar UMI counts, similar unique TCR numbers and similar clonal distributions. Repertoires were searched for about 7,300 CMV-associated CDR3 sequences compiled from VDJdb and a published dataset. TCRdb itself trimmed the public reads at Q25 with fastp, ran MiXCR and retained productive beta chains. Every CDR3 protein is listed once, alongside the most common genes and DNA of its rows. The V and J calls shown here were made by TCRdb, not taken from the authors' results. The sample yields 95,000 to 150,000 distinct CDR3 sequences; 36% were counted once. More than 0.8% of the sample is in the top ten clones.

The germline V gene (reference sequence) provides CDR1 MNHNY and CDR2 SVGAGI. Here V drops 6 bases and J drops 7 bases, and the junction holds 11 bases not matched to any gene. Its CDR3 holds 15 amino acids, cysteine through phenylalanine. The CDR3 DNA has 45 bases and is translated from base 1. This clonotype turned up a few times. What antigen it recognizes has not been identified. The sample holds no much larger clone one base away, and base qualities are not on file. From the second PCR step on, the TCR alpha and beta chain libraries were amplified in separate reactions. To determine each donor's CMV status, fresh PBMCs were stimulated overnight with CMV viral lysate, and IFNgamma production from CD4+ T cells was then assessed. CD4 T cells were positively selected using Miltenyi beads, after which CD8 T cells were positively selected from the CD4-negative fraction. Cells stained for CD3, CD4, CD8, CD45RA, CD27 and a live/dead dye were sorted on a BD Aria II into four subsets by CD45RA and CD27. A few healthy volunteers provided blood, and each donor's sample was split into CD4 and CD8 T cells and then further divided into four differentiation subsets. Roughly 110 ml of peripheral blood was collected from each donor, and PBMC were isolated by Ficoll-Paque PLUS density-gradient centrifugation. After sorting, cells were lysed in RLT buffer, RNA was extracted using a Qiagen RNeasy kit, and the extracted RNA was stored at -80 degrees C.

Overall study results and their limits: In both CD4 and CD8 cells, a rise in Gini index and a fall in Shannon and inverse Simpson diversity were observed from naive through CM, EM and EMRA. RNA-based TCR counts may be affected by expression changes linked to T cell activation and differentiation. Each clonotype was defined as a single alpha or beta chain sequence rather than as a paired alpha/beta receptor. TCR abundance followed a power law with an exponent that was different for naive and memory subsets but consistent across the three individuals. After error correction, over 90% of naive TCR sequences appeared only once, giving much steeper abundance distributions than memory subsets. The repertoire findings for the naive and memory subsets could not be validated, as no ground truth was available.

The rearrangement joined TRBV6-6 to TRBJ1-4; TRBD1 lines up with 7 middle nucleotides. Sequencing was performed on central memory CD4+ T cells from blood. The meaning of the sample's cell subset or site label: central memory, CD45RA- CD27+. This clonotype originated in a human donor in good health. CDR3 region: CASRYRGGVTEKLFF. The DNA is TGTGCCAGCAGGTACAGGGGAGGCGTTACTGAAAAACTGTTTTTT.